The sequence of this T cell receptor beta chain was determined in a study of response to subunit inactivated influenza vaccine. The study's findings and limits: There was a suggestion from the authors that each seasonal influenza vaccination recruits few new T cells.

MiXCR, run by TCRdb on the RT-PCR reads, gives a single entry per CDR3 protein. The sample carries more than 450,000 distinct CDR3 sequences, approximately 12% recorded once. Concerning this clonotype itself: The antigen remains unidentified.

The TCR originated in a man over 45 who received an inactivated influenza vaccine. The specimen comprised PBMCs from blood, sampled on the day of vaccination.

In DNA, the CDR3 is TGTGCCAGCAGTGTGGACAGGGACTTCAATCAGCCCCAGCATTTT. Encoded protein: CASSVDRDFNQPQHF. The chain is built from TRBV6-1 and TRBJ1-5, with 8 bases that match TRBD1. The CDR3 length is 15 residues. Germline V gene data show CDR1 as MNHNS and CDR2 as SASEGT. Trimming cost V 4 bases and J 3 bases; bases outside gene matches: 5.